This T cell receptor beta chain originates from a study of shared clonotypes between healthy human individuals. Looking at the study overall: Three plates were used per donor for CD4 naive, three for CD4 memory, two for CD8 naive and one for CD8 memory.

For sorted subsets, 200 ng DNA per replicate equaled about 30,000 T cell genomes. Assay used: immunoSEQ multiplex PCR; TCRdb lists only in-frame clones, some missing. The table records some 1,400,000 clones, roughly 96% of them present only once. V shed 5 bases and J 8 bases; nucleotides not matched to a gene: 18. Germline CDR1 and CDR2: SGHTA and FQGNSA. This CDR3 spans 18 amino acids. The TCR was taken from a young man in good health. Specimen: naive CD4+ T cells sorted from blood. Subset denoted: CD45RA+ positively selected. The V and J genes are TRBV7-2 and TRBJ2-1; 10 bases fit TRBD2. CDR3 DNA: TGTGCCAGCAGCCACTCTCGTGGGGCTAGCGGGAGTCGGTATGAGCAGTTCTTC. Translated: CASSHSRGASGSRYEQFF.